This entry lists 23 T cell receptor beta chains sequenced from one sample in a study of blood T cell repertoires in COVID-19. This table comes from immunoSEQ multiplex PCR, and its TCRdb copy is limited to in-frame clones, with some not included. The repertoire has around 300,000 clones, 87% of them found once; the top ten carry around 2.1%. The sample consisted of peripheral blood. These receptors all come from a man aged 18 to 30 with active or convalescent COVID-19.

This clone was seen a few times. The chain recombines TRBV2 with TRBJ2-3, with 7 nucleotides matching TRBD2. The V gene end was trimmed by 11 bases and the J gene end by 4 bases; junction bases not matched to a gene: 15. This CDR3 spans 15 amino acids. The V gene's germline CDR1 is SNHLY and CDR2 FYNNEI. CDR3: CAAGRGGGKADTQYF. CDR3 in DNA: TGTGCCGCTGGGCGTGGGGGGGGGAAAGCAGATACGCAGTATTTT.

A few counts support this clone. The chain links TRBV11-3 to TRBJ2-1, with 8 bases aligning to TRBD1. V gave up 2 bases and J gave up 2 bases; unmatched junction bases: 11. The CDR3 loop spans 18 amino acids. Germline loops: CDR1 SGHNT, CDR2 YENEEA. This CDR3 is CASSLSGRDRWAYNEQFF. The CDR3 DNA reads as TGTGCCAGCAGCTTATCTGGGCGGGACAGGTGGGCCTACAATGAGCAGTTCTTC.

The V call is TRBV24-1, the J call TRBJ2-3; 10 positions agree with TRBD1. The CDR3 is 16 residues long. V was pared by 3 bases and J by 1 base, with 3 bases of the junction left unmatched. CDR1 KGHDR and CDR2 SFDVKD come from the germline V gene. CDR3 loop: CATSDIDRGRTDTQYF. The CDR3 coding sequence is TGTGCCACCAGTGATATCGACAGGGGGCGCACAGATACGCAGTATTTT.

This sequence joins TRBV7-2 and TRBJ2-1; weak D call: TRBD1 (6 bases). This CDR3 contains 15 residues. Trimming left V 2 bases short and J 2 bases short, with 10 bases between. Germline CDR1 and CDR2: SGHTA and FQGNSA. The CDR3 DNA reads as TGTGCCAGCAGCTTAAGGGGGAGCACCTACAATGAGCAGTTCTTC. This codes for CASSLRGSTYNEQFF.

The CDR3 nucleotides are TGTGCCAGTAGCCGACAGGATTACAATGAGCAGTTCTTC. Translated, it gives CASSRQDYNEQFF. The rearrangement uses TRBV19 and TRBJ2-1; tentative D call: TRBD1 (6 bases). The CDR3 extends over 13 amino acids. The germline gives CDR1 LNHDA, CDR2 SQIVND (reference sequence). V was clipped by 6 bases and J by 4 bases, with 10 bases between them.

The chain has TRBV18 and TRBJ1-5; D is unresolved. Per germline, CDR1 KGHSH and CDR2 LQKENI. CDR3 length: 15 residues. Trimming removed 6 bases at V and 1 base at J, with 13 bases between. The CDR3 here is CASSPGDSSNQPQHF. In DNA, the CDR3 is TGTGCCAGCTCCCCAGGAGACTCCAGCAATCAGCCCCAGCATTTT.

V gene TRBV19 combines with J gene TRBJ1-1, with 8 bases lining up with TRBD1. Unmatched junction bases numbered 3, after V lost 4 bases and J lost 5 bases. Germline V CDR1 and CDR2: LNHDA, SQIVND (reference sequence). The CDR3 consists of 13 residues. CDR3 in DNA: TGTGCCAGTAGTAGACAGGGGAGGACTGAAGCTTTCTTT. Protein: CASSRQGRTEAFF.

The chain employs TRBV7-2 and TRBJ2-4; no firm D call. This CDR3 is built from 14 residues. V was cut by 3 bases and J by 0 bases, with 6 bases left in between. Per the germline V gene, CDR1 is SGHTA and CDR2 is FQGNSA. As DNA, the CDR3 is TGTGCCAGCAGCTTTCCTCTAGCCAAAAACATTCAGTACTTC. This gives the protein CASSFPLAKNIQYF.

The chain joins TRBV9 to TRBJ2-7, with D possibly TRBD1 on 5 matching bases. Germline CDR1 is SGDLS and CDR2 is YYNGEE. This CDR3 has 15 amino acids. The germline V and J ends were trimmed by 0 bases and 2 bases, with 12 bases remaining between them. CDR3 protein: CASSVGAGWAYEQYF. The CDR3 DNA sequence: TGTGCCAGCAGCGTAGGAGCAGGGTGGGCCTACGAGCAGTACTTC.

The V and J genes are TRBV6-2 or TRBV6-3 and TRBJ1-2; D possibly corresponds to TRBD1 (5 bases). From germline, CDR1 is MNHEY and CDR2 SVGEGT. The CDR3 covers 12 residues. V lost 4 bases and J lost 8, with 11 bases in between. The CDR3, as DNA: TGTGCCAGCAGTTGGGGCGGCCGAGGCTACACCTTC. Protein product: CASSWGGRGYTF.

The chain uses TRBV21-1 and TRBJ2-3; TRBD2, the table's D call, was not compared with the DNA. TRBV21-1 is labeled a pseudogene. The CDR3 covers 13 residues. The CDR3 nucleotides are TGTGCCAGCAGCAAAGAACGGAGAGATACGCAGTATTTT. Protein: CASSKERRDTQYF.

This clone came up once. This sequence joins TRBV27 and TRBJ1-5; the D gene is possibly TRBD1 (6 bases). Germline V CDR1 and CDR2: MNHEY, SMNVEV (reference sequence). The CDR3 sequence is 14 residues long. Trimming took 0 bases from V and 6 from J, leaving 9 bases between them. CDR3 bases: TGTGCCAGCAGTTTATCTTGGGGGCTTCAGCCCCAGCATTTT. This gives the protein CASSLSWGLQPQHF.

The CDR3 nucleotides read TGTGCCAGCAGCACCCGAACTACACCCTACGAGCAGTACTTC. Protein sequence: CASSTRTTPYEQYF. The V and J genes are TRBV28 and TRBJ2-7; D unresolved. The CDR3 loop spans 14 amino acids. V was shortened by 6 bases and J by 2 bases, with 14 bases between the two germline ends. Germline V gene lookup returns CDR1 MDHEN and CDR2 SYDVKM.

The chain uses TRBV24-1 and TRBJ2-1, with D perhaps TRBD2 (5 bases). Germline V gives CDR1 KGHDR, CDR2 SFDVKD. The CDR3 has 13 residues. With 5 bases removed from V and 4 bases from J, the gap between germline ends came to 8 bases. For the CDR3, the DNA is TGTGCCACCAGTGTACGGAGGTACAATGAGCAGTTCTTC. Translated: CATSVRRYNEQFF.

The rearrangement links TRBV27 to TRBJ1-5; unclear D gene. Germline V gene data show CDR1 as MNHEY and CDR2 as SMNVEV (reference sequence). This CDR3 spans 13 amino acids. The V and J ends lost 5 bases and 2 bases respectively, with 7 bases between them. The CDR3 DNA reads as TGTGCCAGCAGTGTTCGGGGCAATCAGCCCCAGCATTTT. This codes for CASSVRGNQPQHF.

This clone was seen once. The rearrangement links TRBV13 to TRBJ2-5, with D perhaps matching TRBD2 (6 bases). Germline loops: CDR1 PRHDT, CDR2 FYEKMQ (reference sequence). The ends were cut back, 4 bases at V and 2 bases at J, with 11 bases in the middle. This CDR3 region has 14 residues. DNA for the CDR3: TGTGCCAGCAGCTCACGGACTACTCAAGAGACCCAGTACTTC. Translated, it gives CASSSRTTQETQYF.

CDR3 amino acids: CASSFRAGGTADTQYF. The CDR3 DNA reads as TGTGCCAGCAGCTTCCGAGCGGGAGGGACAGCAGATACGCAGTATTTT. The genes are TRBV11-2 and TRBJ2-3, with TRBD2 identical over 10 bases. The ends lost 3 bases at V and 4 bases at J; junction bases unmatched: 7. CDR3 length: 16 residues. The germline V gene encodes CDR1 SGHAT and CDR2 FQNNGV.

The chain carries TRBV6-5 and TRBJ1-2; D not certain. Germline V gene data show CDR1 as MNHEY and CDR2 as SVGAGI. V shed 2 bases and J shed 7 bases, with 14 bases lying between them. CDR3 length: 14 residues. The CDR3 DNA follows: TGTGCCAGCAGTTACCTTCCCGTTGGCTTTGGCTACACCTTC. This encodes CASSYLPVGFGYTF.

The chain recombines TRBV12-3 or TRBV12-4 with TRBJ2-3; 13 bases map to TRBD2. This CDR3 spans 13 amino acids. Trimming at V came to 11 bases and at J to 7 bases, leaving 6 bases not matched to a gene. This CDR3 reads CAGGLAGAYTQYF. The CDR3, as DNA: TGTGCCGGCGGACTAGCGGGAGCATATACGCAGTATTTT.

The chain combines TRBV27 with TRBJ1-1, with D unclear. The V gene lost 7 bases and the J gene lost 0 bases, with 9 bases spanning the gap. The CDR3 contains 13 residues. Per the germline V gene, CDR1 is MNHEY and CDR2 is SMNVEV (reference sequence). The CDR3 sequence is CASMPGLNTEAFF. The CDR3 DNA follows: TGTGCCAGCATGCCCGGGTTGAACACTGAAGCTTTCTTT.

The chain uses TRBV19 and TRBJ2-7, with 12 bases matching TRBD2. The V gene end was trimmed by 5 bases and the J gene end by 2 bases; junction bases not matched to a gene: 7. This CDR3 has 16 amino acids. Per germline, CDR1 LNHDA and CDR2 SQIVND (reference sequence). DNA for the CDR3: TGTGCCAGTAGTTCCTCAGGACTAGCGGGACCCTACGAGCAGTACTTC. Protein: CASSSSGLAGPYEQYF.

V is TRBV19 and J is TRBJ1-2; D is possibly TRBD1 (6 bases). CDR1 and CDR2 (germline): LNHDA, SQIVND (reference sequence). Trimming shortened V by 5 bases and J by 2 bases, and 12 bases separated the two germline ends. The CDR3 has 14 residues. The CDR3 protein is CASSSDRNNYGYTF. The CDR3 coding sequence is TGTGCCAGTAGTTCTGACAGGAACAACTATGGCTACACCTTC. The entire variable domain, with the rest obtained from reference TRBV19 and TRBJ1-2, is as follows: DGGITQSPKYLFRKEGQNVTLSCEQNLNHDAMYWYRQDPGQGLRLIYYSQIVNDFQKGDIAEGYSVSREKKESFPLTVTSAQKNPTAFYLCASSSDRNNYGYTFGSGTRLTVV.

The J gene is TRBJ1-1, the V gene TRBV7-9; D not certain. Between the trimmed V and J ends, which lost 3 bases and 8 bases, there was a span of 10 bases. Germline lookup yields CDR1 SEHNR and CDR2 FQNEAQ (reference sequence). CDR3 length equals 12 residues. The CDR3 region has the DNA TGTGCCAGCAGCTTTAGCGTCCGGGAAGCTTTCTTT. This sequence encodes CASSFSVREAFF.